A single sample gave rise to the 21 T cell receptor beta chains below, sequenced in a study of shared clonotypes between healthy human individuals. TCRdb's table, derived via immunoSEQ multiplex PCR, lists solely in-frame clones and lacks some. This sample has roughly 2,300,000 clones, with under 95% found just once. The sequencing input was naive CD4+ T cells from PBMCs. The subset here: CD45RA+ positively selected. The receptors originated from a man between 18 and 35 years old in good health. Some clones in this sample may be carry-over from other donors' samples.

Note on this clone: This sample also contains other DNA sequences that code for the same CDR3. The rearrangement links TRBV9 to TRBJ2-3; D perhaps matches TRBD2 (5 bases). There are 15 residues in the CDR3. V was clipped by 0 bases and J by 1 base, with 9 bases between them. Germline lookup yields CDR1 SGDLS and CDR2 YYNGEE. The CDR3 loop reads CASSVGLAGTDTQYF. As DNA, the CDR3 is TGTGCCAGCAGCGTAGGCCTAGCCGGCACAGATACGCAGTATTTT.

The chain couples TRBV20-1 to TRBJ1-1, with unresolved D. CDR3 length: 10 residues. V dropped 7 bases and J dropped 4 bases, with 7 bases sitting between them. The germline V gene encodes CDR1 DFQATT and CDR2 SNEGSKA (reference sequence). The CDR3 DNA reads as TGCAGTGTTGGTGGCACTGAAGCTTTCTTT. The encoded protein is CSVGGTEAFF.

The chain recombines TRBV19 with TRBJ2-1, with D unresolved. The ends were cut back, 4 bases at V and 0 bases at J, with 7 bases in the middle. The CDR3 covers 14 residues. Germline CDR1 LNHDA, CDR2 SQIVND (reference sequence). The CDR3 nucleotides are TGTGCCAGTAGTAGCTGGAGCTCCTACAATGAGCAGTTCTTC. Amino acid sequence: CASSSWSSYNEQFF.

The V call is TRBV19, the J call TRBJ1-2; TRBD1 is a possible D gene (5 bases). CDR1 LNHDA and CDR2 SQIVND come from the germline V gene (reference sequence). There are 13 residues in the CDR3. V was clipped by 5 bases and J by 4 bases, with 11 bases between them. CDR3 amino acids: CASSLGTVYGYTF. The CDR3, as DNA: TGTGCCAGTAGTCTGGGGACTGTCTATGGCTACACCTTC.

The rearrangement joins TRBV7-3 to TRBJ1-1, with D possibly matching TRBD1 (5 bases). The CDR3 consists of 13 residues. With 6 bases removed from V and 2 bases from J, the gap between germline ends came to 10 bases. Germline V gene lookup returns CDR1 SGHTA and CDR2 FQGTGA. The CDR3 reads CASRSDRNTEAFF. The CDR3 DNA reads TGTGCCAGCAGATCAGACAGAAACACTGAAGCTTTCTTT.

This clone came up once. The chain carries TRBV5-4 and TRBJ2-1; 13 bases match TRBD2. This CDR3 has 16 residues. In germline, CDR1 is SGHNT, CDR2 YYREEE (reference sequence). Germline trimming cut 4 bases from V and 6 bases from J; bases unmatched to any gene: 7. The CDR3 is CASSRAWTSGGNEQFF. The CDR3 DNA follows: TGTGCCAGCAGCCGGGCCTGGACTAGCGGGGGCAATGAGCAGTTCTTC.

Comments on this clone: Other nucleotide sequences in the sample specify the same CDR3. V and J are TRBV20-1 and TRBJ2-1; D call uncertain. Per the germline V gene, CDR1 is DFQATT and CDR2 is SNEGSKA (reference sequence). The V end was cut by 3 bases, the J end by 7 bases, with 7 bases between. This CDR3 comprises 11 residues. The CDR3 spells CSASRENEQFF. DNA for the CDR3: TGCAGTGCTAGCCGCGAGAATGAGCAGTTCTTC.

The chain carries TRBV7-3 and TRBJ2-3, with TRBD2 matching over 7 bases. Trimming at V came to 5 bases and at J to 2 bases, leaving 7 bases not matched to a gene. The CDR3 has 15 amino acids. In germline, CDR1 is SGHTA, CDR2 FQGTGA. The CDR3 nucleotides are TGTGCCAGCAGCCTCCAGGGAGGGCCCACAGATACGCAGTATTTT. Translation gives CASSLQGGPTDTQYF. Complete variable domain (other parts from reference TRBV7-3 and TRBJ2-3): GAGVSQTPSNKVTEKGKYVELRCDPISGHTALYWYRQSLGQGPEFLIYFQGTGAADDSGLPNDRFFAVRPEGSVSTLKIQRTERGDSAVYLCASSLQGGPTDTQYFGPGTRLTVL.

The chain carries TRBV6-5 and TRBJ1-1; 7 bases are a match to TRBD1. V lost 6 bases, J lost 5 bases, and 9 bases stayed unmatched. The CDR3 is 14 residues long. Germline CDR1 and CDR2: MNHEY and SVGAGI. CDR3 DNA: TGTGCCAGCAGCCGGACAGGAGGGCATACTGAAGCTTTCTTT. As protein: CASSRTGGHTEAFF.

The chain is built from TRBV9 and TRBJ2-6, with D perhaps TRBD1 (5 bases). The CDR3 totals 17 residues. Trimming removed 2 bases at V and 1 base at J, with 13 bases between. Germline values: CDR1 SGDLS, CDR2 YYNGEE. This chain's CDR3 is CASSVGLAGSGANVLTF. As DNA, the CDR3 is TGTGCCAGCAGCGTGGGGTTAGCAGGGTCTGGGGCCAACGTCCTGACTTTC.

The chain links TRBV25-1 to TRBJ2-5, with D maybe TRBD2 (5 bases). With 7 bases removed from V and 4 bases from J, the gap between germline ends came to 19 bases. CDR3 length: 15 residues. The germline CDR1 and CDR2 sequences are MGHDK and SYGVNS. The CDR3 here is CASTHPGNLGETQYF. The CDR3 nucleotides are TGTGCCAGCACCCACCCCGGGAACCTCGGAGAGACCCAGTACTTC.

The genes are TRBV5-4 and TRBJ2-7, with 7 bases that match TRBD1. Germline CDR1 SGHNT, CDR2 YYREEE (reference sequence). The CDR3 has 16 amino acids. With 3 bases clipped from V and 6 bases from J, the junction kept 15 bases outside the gene matches. CDR3 residues: CASSSVSGTATGEQYF. In DNA form, the CDR3 reads TGTGCCAGCAGCTCCGTATCCGGGACAGCTACGGGCGAGCAGTACTTC.

The rearrangement joins TRBV6-1 to TRBJ1-4, with a possible D match to TRBD1 (5 bases). Per the germline V gene, CDR1 is MNHNS and CDR2 is SASEGT. Trimming took off 6 bases at V and 7 bases at J, with 18 bases between the two ends. CDR3 length equals 15 residues. CDR3 coding DNA: TGTGCCAGCAGGCTATCCGGGACGGATACTGAAAAACTGTTTTTT. It yields the protein CASRLSGTDTEKLFF.

V is TRBV6-1 and J is TRBJ2-7; D is perhaps TRBD1 (6 bases). V shed 7 bases and J shed 7 bases, with 23 bases lying between them. The CDR3 runs 15 residues. Per the germline V gene, CDR1 is MNHNS and CDR2 is SASEGT. This CDR3 is CASTSMRQAPGEQYF. CDR3 sequence (DNA): TGTGCCAGCACTTCAATGCGACAGGCCCCGGGGGAGCAGTACTTC.

CDR3 protein: CASGFSPGAGGYTF. In DNA form, the CDR3 reads TGTGCTAGTGGTTTCTCGCCGGGGGCCGGTGGCTACACCTTC. This chain uses TRBV12-5 with TRBJ1-2, with a weak D call TRBD1 (6 bases). This CDR3 spans 14 amino acids. V gave up 3 bases and J gave up 7 bases, with 15 bases separating them. The germline V gene encodes CDR1 LGHNT and CDR2 FRNRAP.

Details on this clone: This CDR3 is also generated by other DNA sequences in the sample. V and J are TRBV5-1 and TRBJ1-1; D not certain. CDR1 is SGHRS, CDR2 YFSETQ, per germline. Trimming pared 1 base from V and 1 base from J, leaving 8 bases between. The CDR3 is 14 residues long. CDR3 region: CASSLTPGNTEAFF. The DNA of the CDR3 is TGCGCCAGCAGCTTGACACCGGGGAACACTGAAGCTTTCTTT.

This clone was detected once. The V call is TRBV30, the J call TRBJ1-6, with no clear D. The CDR3 loop spans 18 amino acids. V was cut by 2 bases and J by 0 bases, with 17 bases left in between. Germline loops: CDR1 GTSNPN, CDR2 SVGIG (reference sequence). In DNA, the CDR3 is TGTGCCTGGAGTCCACCCCGCGGCAGCAGCTCCTATAATTCACCCCTCCACTTT. This gives the protein CAWSPPRGSSSYNSPLHF.

The J gene is TRBJ2-7, the V gene TRBV4-3, with 8 bases that match TRBD1. With V trimmed by 2 bases and J by 5 bases, 2 bases remained unmatched. This CDR3 comprises 13 residues. CDR1 LGHNA and CDR2 YSLEER come from the germline V gene. Written as DNA, the CDR3 is TGCGCCAGCAGCCAACAGGGGGCCCACGAGCAGTACTTC. Translation: CASSQQGAHEQYF.

This sequence joins TRBV5-6 and TRBJ2-2; 10 bases map to TRBD1. Germline CDR1 and CDR2: SGHDT and YYEEEE. The J segment lost 6 bases and the V segment lost 4 bases, leaving 6 bases of the junction unmatched. The CDR3 runs 15 residues. The chain's CDR3 is CASSPRTGGAGELFF. CDR3 sequence (DNA): TGTGCCAGCAGCCCCAGGACAGGGGGAGCCGGGGAGCTGTTTTTT.

The J gene is TRBJ2-3, the V gene TRBV5-1; TRBD2 agrees at 7 bases. The CDR3 is 13 amino acids. The junction had 6 bases not matched to a gene; V was cut back by 7 bases and J by 4 bases. Germline loops: CDR1 SGHRS, CDR2 YFSETQ. The CDR3 spells CASRGRMADTQYF. CDR3 DNA sequence: TGCGCCAGCCGCGGGAGAATGGCAGATACGCAGTATTTT.

This chain links TRBV5-4 with TRBJ2-3; TRBD2 aligns across 8 bases. With V trimmed by 5 bases and J by 5 bases, 10 bases remained unmatched. This CDR3 region has 15 residues. Germline CDR1 reads SGHNT; CDR2 reads YYREEE (reference sequence). CDR3 sequence (DNA): TGTGCCAGCAGGGCGCCGGGGGGGGCCCGAGATACGCAGTATTTT. Its translation is CASRAPGGARDTQYF.